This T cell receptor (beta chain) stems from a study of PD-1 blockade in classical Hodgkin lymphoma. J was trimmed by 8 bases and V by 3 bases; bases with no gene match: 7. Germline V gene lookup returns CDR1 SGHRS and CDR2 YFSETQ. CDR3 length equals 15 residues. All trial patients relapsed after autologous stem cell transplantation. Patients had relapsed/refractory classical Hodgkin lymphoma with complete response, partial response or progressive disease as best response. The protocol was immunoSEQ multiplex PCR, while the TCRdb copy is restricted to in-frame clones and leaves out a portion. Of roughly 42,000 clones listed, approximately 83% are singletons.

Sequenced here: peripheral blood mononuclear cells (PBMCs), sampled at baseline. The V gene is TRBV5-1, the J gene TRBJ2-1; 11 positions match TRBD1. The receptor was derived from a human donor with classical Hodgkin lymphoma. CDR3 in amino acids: CASSWRTGGSYEQFF. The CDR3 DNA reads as TGCGCCAGCAGCTGGAGGACAGGGGGCTCGTATGAGCAGTTCTTC.